Following are 12 T cell receptor beta chains from one sample sequenced in a study of blood T cell repertoires in COVID-19. Profiling relied on immunoSEQ multiplex PCR, and the TCRdb table lists in-frame clones only, not all of them. This sample carries hundreds of thousands of clones, 85% to 90% of them seen once, and the ten largest clones take less than 3.5%. The sample comprised peripheral blood. These TCRs come from a human donor in a cohort sampled during active COVID-19.

This chain links TRBV9 with TRBJ1-3; 7 bases agree with TRBD1. This CDR3 spans 15 amino acids. Germline lookup yields CDR1 SGDLS and CDR2 YYNGEE. Germline trimming cut 3 bases from V and 4 bases from J; bases unmatched to any gene: 7. The CDR3 DNA reads as TGTGCCAGCAGCGCCAGGGGGGACCGAGGAAACACCATATATTTT. Protein sequence: CASSARGDRGNTIYF. The entire variable domain, with the rest obtained from reference TRBV9 and TRBJ1-3, is as follows: DSGVTQTPKHLITATGQRVTLRCSPRSGDLSVYWYQQSLDQGLQFLIQYYNGEERAKGNILERFSAQQFPDLHSELNLSSLELGDSALYFCASSARGDRGNTIYFGEGSWLTVV.

The rearrangement joins TRBV5-1 to TRBJ2-5; 8 nucleotides agree with TRBD2. Germline V gene lookup returns CDR1 SGHRS and CDR2 YFSETQ. The V segment lost 4 bases and the J segment 5 bases; nucleotides outside the gene matches: 16. The CDR3 covers 17 residues. The CDR3 is CASSAFFSGGQRETQYF. The CDR3 bases are TGCGCCAGCAGCGCCTTCTTTTCGGGAGGGCAGCGGGAGACCCAGTACTTC. The variable domain in full, with the rest retrieved from reference TRBV5-1 and TRBJ2-5, is KAGVTQTPRYLIKTRGQQVTLSCSPISGHRSVSWYQQTPGQGLQFLFEYFSETQRNKGNFPGRFSGRQFSNSRSEMNVSTLELGDSALYLCASSAFFSGGQRETQYFGPGTRLLVL.

V is TRBV10-2 and J is TRBJ1-1; weak D call: TRBD1 (6 bases). This CDR3 is built from 15 residues. The germline V gene encodes CDR1 WSHSY and CDR2 SAAADI. V lost 1 base, J lost 6 bases, and 15 bases lay in between. CDR3 loop: CASSELQGPRAEAFF. DNA for the CDR3: TGCGCCAGCAGTGAGTTACAGGGACCGAGGGCTGAAGCTTTCTTT.

The J gene is TRBJ2-7, the V gene TRBV13, with TRBD1 matching over 8 bases. The CDR3 is 14 amino acids. V lost 3 bases to trimming and J lost 5 bases; unmatched junction nucleotides: 6. Germline CDR1 reads PRHDT; CDR2 reads FYEKMQ (reference sequence). CDR3 bases: TGTGCCAGCAGCTTCAGGACAGGGAACGACGAGCAGTACTTC. Amino acids: CASSFRTGNDEQYF.

CDR3 protein: CASSFIGGARGYTF. The CDR3 DNA sequence: TGTGCCAGCAGCTTTATAGGCGGGGCGCGGGGCTACACCTTC. The V call is TRBV5-4, the J call TRBJ1-2; the D gene is possibly TRBD1 (5 bases). Germline V gives CDR1 SGHNT, CDR2 YYREEE (reference sequence). V lost 2 bases and J lost 8, with 16 bases in between. The CDR3 has 14 amino acids.

This chain joins TRBV30 and TRBJ2-7; 8 nucleotides line up with TRBD2. The germline CDR1 and CDR2 sequences are GTSNPN and SVGIG (reference sequence). This CDR3 is built from 15 residues. J gave up 6 bases and V 0 bases, and 10 bases lay outside the gene matches. The CDR3 is CAWSVLREGPTEQYF. Written as DNA, the CDR3 is TGTGCCTGGAGTGTACTTCGGGAGGGCCCAACCGAGCAGTACTTC.

The chain couples TRBV10-3 to TRBJ1-6, with D maybe TRBD1 (6 bases). In germline, CDR1 is ENHRY, CDR2 SYGVKD. This CDR3 has 15 residues. Between the trimmed V and J ends, which lost 3 bases and 5 bases, there was a span of 11 bases. CDR3 amino acids: CAISDPGHNNSPLHF. The CDR3 DNA reads as TGTGCCATCAGTGATCCGGGACACAATAATTCACCCCTCCACTTT.

The rearrangement joins TRBV20-1 to TRBJ2-1; the D gene is possibly TRBD1 (6 bases). With 6 bases removed from V and 5 bases from J, the gap between germline ends came to 8 bases. Per the germline V gene, CDR1 is DFQATT and CDR2 is SNEGSKA (reference sequence). This CDR3 spans 11 amino acids. The CDR3 here is CSAYRDNEQFF. DNA for the CDR3: TGCAGTGCCTACAGGGACAATGAGCAGTTCTTC.

The V gene is TRBV2, the J gene TRBJ1-6; D is unclear. Trimming removed 5 bases from V and 10 bases from J, with 15 bases in between. Germline lookup yields CDR1 SNHLY and CDR2 FYNNEI. The CDR3 loop spans 14 amino acids. The CDR3 spells CASSQTARGSPLHF. Written as DNA, the CDR3 is TGTGCCAGCAGTCAGACGGCCAGAGGGTCACCCCTCCACTTT.

The sample holds one count of this clone. V is TRBV9 and J is TRBJ2-7; D gene uncertain. CDR1 and CDR2 from the germline V gene are SGDLS and YYNGEE. CDR3 length equals 14 residues. The V end lost 0 bases, the J end lost 1 base, and 8 bases lay between the germline ends. The CDR3 region has the DNA TGTGCCAGCAGCGTAGACGGTCGTTCCTACGAGCAGTACTTC. Its translation: CASSVDGRSYEQYF.

This clone appeared a single time. One junction end disagrees with the germline gene, perhaps due to a read error. CDR3 bases: TGTGCCAGCAGGACCCTACGGGGGAACGCTGAAGCTTTCTTT. Its translation: CASRTLRGNAEAFF. The J gene is TRBJ1-1, the V gene TRBV28; possibly TRBD1 for D (5 bases). Germline-derived CDR1 and CDR2 are MDHEN and SYDVKM. The CDR3 consists of 14 residues.

V gene TRBV28 combines with J gene TRBJ1-2, with no clear D. The V and J ends lost 5 bases and 8 bases respectively, with 15 bases between them. Per germline, CDR1 MDHEN and CDR2 SYDVKM. The CDR3 runs to 13 residues. The CDR3 spells CASSLPSRGGYTF. The DNA for the CDR3 is TGTGCCAGCAGTCTACCTAGCCGTGGCGGCTACACCTTC.